The subject of this entry is one T cell receptor beta chain. This table comes from immunoSEQ multiplex PCR, and its TCRdb copy is limited to in-frame clones, with some not included. This table has roughly 200,000 clones, roughly 91% appearing once. CDR3 length: 14 residues. Trimming removed 0 bases at V and 3 bases at J, with 8 bases between. The V gene's germline CDR1 is MNHEY and CDR2 SVGEGT. The source of the sample is a study of blood T cell repertoires in COVID-19. At the level of the study: COVID-19 samples from acute and convalescent phases originated in the United States, Italy and Spain. Sources were T cells, B-cell-depleted T cells, or PBMCs; the material itself was cDNA or gDNA.

The chain has TRBV6-2 or TRBV6-3 and TRBJ1-1, with D uncertain. The sequencing sample was made of peripheral blood. This clonotype was obtained from a man aged 35 to 55 with active or convalescent COVID-19. CDR3 residues: CASSYSAADTEAFF. The CDR3 DNA reads TGTGCCAGCAGTTACTCCGCGGCAGACACTGAAGCTTTCTTT.